This TCR beta chain was recorded in a study of cytomegalovirus exposure and HLA in healthy donors. Study information: Later analysis reported that the 120 or so validation repertoires shared the platform of the 650 to 700 first-cohort repertoires. General observations from the study: Some TCR beta chains (more than 150 of them) were listed as cytomegalovirus-associated. Most TCR sequences were seen very rarely across donors, but some public TCRs occurred in many.

The donors were part of the validation cohort, which consisted of about 120 subjects and was separate from the first cohort of several hundred subjects. The protocol was immunoSEQ multiplex PCR, while the TCRdb copy is restricted to in-frame clones and leaves out a portion. The data contain fewer than 250,000 clones, around 87% of them singletons. This clone was seen repeatedly, ten times or more. Its antigen is still unknown. The germline gives CDR1 SGHRS, CDR2 YFSETQ. V was clipped by 6 bases and J by 0 bases, with 16 bases between them. The CDR3 consists of 16 residues. The chain couples TRBV5-1 to TRBJ2-1; no clear D. Sequencing was carried out using PBMCs. The sequence came from a man aged 18 to 29 in good health and CMV-seronegative. The CDR3 reads CASNLLGGSSYNEQFF. DNA for the CDR3: TGCGCCAGCAATTTGCTCGGCGGAAGCTCCTACAATGAGCAGTTCTTC. Full variable domain (outside the CDR3, taken from reference TRBV5-1 and TRBJ2-1): KAGVTQTPRYLIKTRGQQVTLSCSPISGHRSVSWYQQTPGQGLQFLFEYFSETQRNKGNFPGRFSGRQFSNSRSEMNVSTLELGDSALYLCASNLLGGSSYNEQFFGPGTRLTVL.